The clone carrying this T cell receptor (beta chain) has a handful of counts. Antigen: not known. The V and J ends lost 0 bases and 3 bases, in that order; junction bases with no gene match: 9. The CDR3 length is 18 residues. Germline V gene lookup returns CDR1 LGHDT and CDR2 YNNKEL (reference sequence). The time point was: technical triplicate 2. This record belongs to a study of neurological immune-mediated disorders. Study-wide findings and caveats: Across subjects, expanded clones had no CDR3 amino acid sequences in common, pointing to private repertoires in all groups.

The method for making cDNA was 5'RACE, and it used 10-nucleotide random UMIs. Over 200 million TCR-beta sequences, together covering 15-18 subjects, were produced by every individual sequencing run that was carried out. TCRdb passed the 5' RACE reads through MiXCR, listing each CDR3 protein once. The sample includes about 59,000 distinct CDR3 sequences, about 24% of them seen just once. This rearrangement joins TRBV3-1 to TRBJ2-7, with TRBD2 matching over 12 bases. Sequences were obtained from PBMCs. The receptor's source is a man in his 60s with HTLV-1-associated myelopathy (HAM/TSP). CDR3 residues: CASSQDPPGTSGYYEQYF. In DNA, the CDR3 is TGTGCCAGCAGCCAAGATCCCCCCGGGACTAGCGGGTACTACGAGCAGTACTTC.